The table lists the clone carrying this T cell receptor (beta chain) with many counts. Its antigen is as yet unknown. The data belong to a study of T cells in Graves' hyperthyroidism and ophthalmopathy. Study findings and constraints: Blood also held most thyroid clonotypes expanded beyond 0.001.

The study left out patients who had uncontrolled infection, other autoimmune disease, pregnancy or lactation. Using RNA transcripts as the source, TCR beta CDR3 regions were amplified. The HTBI primer set served for first-round RT-PCR of the TCR CDR3. TCRdb reanalysed the multiplex PCR reads using MiXCR and keeps one entry per CDR3 protein. The table records under 200,000 distinct CDR3 sequences, about 9.4% of them present only once. V was cut by 3 bases and J by 1 base, with 14 bases left in between. The germline V gene encodes CDR1 DFQATT and CDR2 SNEGSKA (reference sequence). This CDR3 region has 15 residues.

Sequenced material: blood. The chain joins TRBV20-1 to TRBJ2-3; weak D call: TRBD2 (6 bases). The receptor's source is a woman aged 18-35 years with Graves' hyperthyroidism that later progressed to Graves' ophthalmopathy. The CDR3 is CSASPRERGTDTQYF. The CDR3 nucleotides read TGCAGTGCTAGCCCTCGGGAGCGTGGCACAGATACGCAGTATTTT.